Listed below are T cell receptor beta chains from one sample, sequenced in a study of blood T cell repertoires in COVID-19. Profiling relied on immunoSEQ multiplex PCR, and the TCRdb table lists in-frame clones only, not all of them. The sample lists over 150,000 clones; about 88% were seen once. Sample: peripheral blood. The receptors derive from a man aged 50 to 59 with COVID-19, enrolled during active disease. CDR3s include the opening cysteine and the closing phenylalanine or tryptophan. The D gene is left open where the match is weak. Expanded clones get a size class; other rows say once, few or many, or leave the size out.

>TRBJ1-3|TRBD1|TRBV5-1|-
CASSGGQGNTIYF
TGCGCCAGCAGCGGGGGACAGGGAAACACCATATATTTT
>TRBJ2-1|TRBD1|TRBV4-1|-
CASSVDRGVYNEQFF
TGCGCCAGCAGTGTGGACAGGGGGGTTTACAATGAGCAGTTCTTC
>TRBJ2-1|TRBD1|TRBV5-1|-
CASKDRASFFDEQFF
TGCGCCAGCAAGGACAGGGCAAGTTTCTTCGATGAGCAGTTCTTC
>TRBJ1-3|-|TRBV6-5|-
CASSPRVLGGNTIYF
TGTGCCAGCAGTCCCAGGGTCTTGGGTGGAAACACCATATATTTT
>TRBJ2-7|TRBD2|TRBV5-4|-
CASSLEAGGGGTSYEQYF
TGTGCCAGCAGCTTGGAAGCGGGCGGCGGGGGAACCTCCTACGAGCAGTACTTC
>TRBJ1-5|-|TRBV7-2|once
CASSLDGRGRIQHF
TGTGCCAGCAGCTTAGACGGGCGGGGAAGGATCCAGCATTTT
>TRBJ1-6|TRBD1|TRBV30|-
CAWSVLRTGHNSPLHF
TGTGCCTGGAGTGTACTGAGGACAGGGCATAATTCACCCCTCCACTTT
>TRBJ2-2|-|TRBV2|-
CASKRLRDTGELFF
TGTGCCAGCAAAAGACTAAGGGACACCGGGGAGCTGTTTTTT
>TRBJ2-1|TRBD2|TRBV30|-
CALQRGGLHNEQFF
TGTGCCTTGCAGCGGGGGGGATTACACAATGAGCAGTTCTTC
>TRBJ1-5|-|TRBV5-1|-
CASSPDNSNQPQHF
TGCGCCAGCAGCCCAGACAATAGCAATCAGCCCCAGCATTTT
>TRBJ2-2|TRBD1|TRBV11-3|-
CASSPRDRGTGELFF
TGTGCCAGCAGTCCCCGGGACAGGGGAACCGGGGAGCTGTTTTTT
>TRBJ2-1|TRBD2|TRBV14|-
CASSQFLAGAHSYNEQFF
TGTGCCAGCAGCCAATTCCTAGCGGGGGCCCACTCCTACAATGAGCAGTTCTTC
>TRBJ2-2|TRBD1|TRBV6-5|-
CASRTGMNTGELFF
TGTGCCAGCAGGACAGGGATGAACACCGGGGAGCTGTTTTTT
>TRBJ1-5|TRBD1|TRBV28|-
CASSSTGTGRTPQHF
TGTGCCAGCAGTTCGACCGGGACAGGGCGAACGCCCCAGCATTTT
>TRBJ1-1|-|TRBV7-9|-
CASSETAELTAFF
TGTGCCAGCAGCGAAACGGCGGAATTGACAGCTTTCTTT
>TRBJ1-6|-|TRBV7-2|-
CASSLAWGAGSPLHF
TGTGCCAGCAGCTTAGCGTGGGGTGCGGGTTCACCCCTCCACTTT
>TRBJ2-1|TRBD2|TRBV4-3|-
CASSRQRGDYNEQFF
TGCGCCAGCAGCCGACAGCGGGGGGACTACAATGAGCAGTTCTTC
>TRBJ2-3|TRBD1|TRBV30|-
CAWGTGATDTQYF
TGTGCCTGGGGGACAGGGGCGACAGATACGCAGTATTTT
>TRBJ2-3|TRBD2|TRBV7-3|-
CASSLSGRAADTQYF
TGTGCCAGCAGCTTAAGCGGGAGGGCTGCAGATACGCAGTATTTT
>TRBJ2-3|TRBD2|TRBV9|-
CASSVESSGRAVNTQYF
TGTGCCAGCAGCGTAGAATCTAGCGGGAGGGCCGTGAATACGCAGTATTTT
>TRBJ2-3|TRBD2|TRBV9|few
CASSTGTSGGQDTQYF
TGTGCCAGCAGCACCGGGACCAGCGGGGGGCAGGATACGCAGTATTTT
>TRBJ1-2|-|TRBV2|-
CASSEVRAGIGYTF
TGTGCCAGCAGTGAAGTAAGGGCAGGGATTGGCTACACCTTC
>TRBJ2-7|TRBD1|TRBV30|-
CAWSLRDRHLGEQYF
TGTGCCTGGAGTTTACGGGACAGGCACTTGGGCGAGCAGTACTTC